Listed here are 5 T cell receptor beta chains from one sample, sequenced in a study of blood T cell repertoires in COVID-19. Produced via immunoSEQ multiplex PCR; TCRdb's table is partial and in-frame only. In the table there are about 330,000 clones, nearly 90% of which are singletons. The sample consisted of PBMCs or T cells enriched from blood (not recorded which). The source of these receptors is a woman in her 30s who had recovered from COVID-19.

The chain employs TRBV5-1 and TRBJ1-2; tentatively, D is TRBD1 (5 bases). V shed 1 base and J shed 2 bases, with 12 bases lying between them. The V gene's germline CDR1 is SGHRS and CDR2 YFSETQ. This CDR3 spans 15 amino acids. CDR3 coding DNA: TGCGCCAGCAGCTTGACCGGGGGGAGAAACTATGGCTACACCTTC. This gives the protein CASSLTGGRNYGYTF.

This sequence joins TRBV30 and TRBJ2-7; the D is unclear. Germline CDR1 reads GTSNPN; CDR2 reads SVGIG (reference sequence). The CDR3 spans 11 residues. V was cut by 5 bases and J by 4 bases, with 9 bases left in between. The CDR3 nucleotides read TGTGCCTGGGGCCCCGGGTACGAGCAGTACTTC. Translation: CAWGPGYEQYF.

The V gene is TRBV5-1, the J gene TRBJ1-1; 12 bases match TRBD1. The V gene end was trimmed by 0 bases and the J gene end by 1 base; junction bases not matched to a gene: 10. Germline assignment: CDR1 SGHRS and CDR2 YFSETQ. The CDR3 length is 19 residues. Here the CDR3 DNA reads TGCGCCAGCAGCTTGGAGTGGGGACAGGGGGCTGGGGGGAACACTGAAGCTTTCTTT. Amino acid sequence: CASSLEWGQGAGGNTEAFF.

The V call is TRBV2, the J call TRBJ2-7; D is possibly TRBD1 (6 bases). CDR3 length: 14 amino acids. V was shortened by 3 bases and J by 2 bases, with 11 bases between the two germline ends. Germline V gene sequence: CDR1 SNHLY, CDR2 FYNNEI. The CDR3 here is CASSDPGQTYEQYF. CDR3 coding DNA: TGTGCCAGCAGTGATCCGGGACAAACCTACGAGCAGTACTTC.

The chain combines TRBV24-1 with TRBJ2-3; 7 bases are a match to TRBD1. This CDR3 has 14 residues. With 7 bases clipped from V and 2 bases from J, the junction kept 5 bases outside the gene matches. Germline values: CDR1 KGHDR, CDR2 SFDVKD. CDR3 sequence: CATRGDRNTDTQYF. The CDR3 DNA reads TGTGCCACCAGAGGGGACAGAAACACAGATACGCAGTATTTT.